The clone carrying this T cell receptor (beta chain) was seen only a few times. Its antigen is undetermined. Via MiXCR, TCRdb re-called the 5' RACE reads, giving one row per CDR3 protein. The sample yields some 10,000 distinct CDR3 sequences, roughly 13% seen once. This sample is part of a study of spatial heterogeneity in lung cancer. General study results and limits: The study found that expanded intratumoral alpha and beta TCR counts tracked tumor mutation counts.

Germline CDR1 SGHTA, CDR2 FQGNSA. The ends were cut back, 4 bases at V and 4 bases at J, with 10 bases in the middle. This CDR3 has 13 residues. The time point here: sample taken at primary tumor resection. The rearrangement links TRBV7-2 to TRBJ1-1; D gene unclear. Sequences were derived from lung tumor tissue, sampled at surgery. The clonotype comes from a male donor with early-stage non-small cell lung cancer. CDR3 sequence reads: CASSSHPGTEAFF. The DNA for the CDR3 is TGTGCCAGCAGCTCCCATCCAGGCACTGAAGCTTTCTTT.